The subject of this entry is one TCR beta chain. As yet, its antigen is unknown. Specified time point: blood 4 weeks post-SBRT, at nephrectomy. Indicated treatment: 15 Gy SBRT to primary tumor, nephrectomy 4 weeks later. The tumor was a clear cell renal cell carcinoma. The data stem from a study of radiation and T cells in renal cell carcinoma. Study-level results: In blood, top tumor clones expanded by 2 weeks, shrinking by 4. Without pretreatment biopsies, baseline tumor clonotype presence was undetermined.

Repertoires were generated with immunoSEQ multiplex PCR, while TCRdb's copy carries only in-frame clones and drops some. The sample shows about 86,000 clones, around four fifths of them seen only once. The CDR3 has 12 amino acids. The V end was cut by 4 bases, the J end by 13 bases, with 19 bases between. CDR1 and CDR2 (germline): GTSNPN, SVGIG (reference sequence). The chain is built from TRBV30 and TRBJ1-2, with unresolved D. Sequences were derived from blood, sampled from a patient whose treatment included radiotherapy and nephrectomy. The clonotype was recovered from a man aged 50-60 years with renal cell carcinoma. The CDR3 here is CAWTGVEASGTF. The CDR3 DNA reads TGTGCCTGGACCGGAGTTGAGGCTTCGGGCACCTTC.